These 10 T cell receptor beta chains were sequenced from one sample in a study of T cells after yellow fever vaccination. TCRdb recomputed calls from the 5' RACE reads with MiXCR, one row per CDR3 protein. The sample records 95,000 to 150,000 distinct CDR3 sequences, approximately 9% being singletons. Source: CD8+ T cells sorted from PBMCs, taken on the day of the yellow fever booster vaccination. These receptor sequences come from a man aged 18 to 29 who received the YFV17D yellow fever vaccine.

This clonotype appeared a few times. The chain is built from TRBV28 and TRBJ2-3, with TRBD2 matching over 9 bases. Germline V lookup: CDR1 MDHEN, CDR2 SYDVKM. V lost 6 bases to trimming and J lost 5 bases; unmatched junction nucleotides: 9. There are 15 residues in the CDR3. The CDR3: CASSPDGLALDTQYF. The CDR3 DNA reads as TGTGCCAGCAGCCCTGACGGACTAGCGCTAGATACGCAGTATTTT.

J is TRBJ1-2 and V is TRBV15; D not resolved. Germline CDR1 reads LNHNV; CDR2 reads YYDKDF (reference sequence). Trimming removed 0 bases from V and 2 bases from J, with 13 bases in between. This CDR3 contains 16 residues. The CDR3: CATSRDSAVGNYGYTF. The DNA for the CDR3 is TGTGCCACCAGCAGAGACAGTGCCGTGGGGAACTATGGCTACACCTTC.

This clonotype has only a few counts. The chain employs TRBV7-9 and TRBJ1-1; D might be TRBD1 (6 bases). Germline CDR1 is SEHNR and CDR2 is FQNEAQ (reference sequence). V dropped 1 base and J dropped 12 bases, with 12 bases sitting between them. This CDR3 has 12 amino acids. The CDR3: CASSLEGDGTFF. The DNA for the CDR3 is TGTGCCAGCAGCTTAGAGGGGGACGGAACTTTCTTT.

The chain couples TRBV7-9 to TRBJ2-3; D gene ambiguous. Trimming left V 6 bases short and J 4 bases short, with 8 bases between. Germline V gene lookup returns CDR1 SEHNR and CDR2 FQNEAQ (reference sequence). The CDR3 runs to 12 residues. Here the CDR3 reads CASSPTPDTQYF. DNA for the CDR3: TGTGCCAGCAGTCCAACCCCAGATACGCAGTATTTT.

This clonotype was counted between two and nine times. This chain joins TRBV20-1 and TRBJ1-6; 7 bases match TRBD1. The CDR3 totals 16 residues. Germline V gives CDR1 DFQATT, CDR2 SNEGSKA (reference sequence). V trimming: 0 bases; J trimming: 2 bases; junction bases outside the gene matches: 4. This chain's CDR3 is CSARDRGQPYNSPLHF. CDR3 nucleotide sequence: TGCAGTGCTAGAGATAGGGGGCAGCCCTATAATTCACCCCTCCACTTT.

This clonotype has only a few counts. The chain combines TRBV7-9 with TRBJ2-1, with D tentatively TRBD2 (6 bases). V shed 5 bases and J shed 2 bases, with 13 bases lying between them. The CDR3 runs 15 residues. In germline, CDR1 is SEHNR, CDR2 FQNEAQ (reference sequence). The CDR3 here is CASSRGGAAYNEQFF. The CDR3 DNA sequence: TGTGCCAGCAGCAGAGGCGGGGCCGCCTACAATGAGCAGTTCTTC. Full variable domain (missing parts from reference TRBV7-9 and TRBJ2-1): DTGVSQNPRHKITKRGQNVTFRCDPISEHNRLYWYRQTLGQGPEFLTYFQNEAQLEKSRLLSDRFSAERPKGSFSTLEIQRTEQGDSAMYLCASSRGGAAYNEQFFGPGTRLTVL.

The J gene is TRBJ1-2, the V gene TRBV5-1; 8 nucleotides match TRBD1. Germline lookup yields CDR1 SGHRS and CDR2 YFSETQ. The CDR3 runs 17 residues. Germline trimming cut 1 base from V and 4 bases from J; bases unmatched to any gene: 12. In DNA, the CDR3 is TGCGCCAGCAGCTTGATTGGACAGGGAGACCGAGCCTATGGCTACACCTTC. It encodes CASSLIGQGDRAYGYTF.

In its sample, this clonotype was seen a few times. The chain couples TRBV5-6 to TRBJ1-1; no clear D. Trimming removed 1 base from V and 0 bases from J, with 7 bases in between. The germline V gene has CDR1 SGHDT and CDR2 YYEEEE. The CDR3 runs 14 residues. The CDR3 nucleotides are TGTGCCAGCAGCTTGTTGTTACTGAACACTGAAGCTTTCTTT. Translation gives CASSLLLLNTEAFF.

The rearrangement joins TRBV7-2 to TRBJ2-3; no definite D call. There are 14 residues in the CDR3. The germline V gene encodes CDR1 SGHTA and CDR2 FQGNSA. V was cut by 5 bases and J by 1 base, with 10 bases left in between. DNA of the CDR3: TGTGCCAGCAGCCCCATTGGAGGCACAGATACGCAGTATTTT. It yields the protein CASSPIGGTDTQYF.

The rearrangement links TRBV27 to TRBJ2-1, with 8 bases aligning to TRBD2. Unmatched junction bases numbered 3, after V lost 3 bases and J lost 5 bases. The CDR3 contains 14 residues. The germline V gene encodes CDR1 MNHEY and CDR2 SMNVEV (reference sequence). CDR3 loop: CASSFSGGNNEQFF. DNA of the CDR3: TGTGCCAGCAGTTTCAGCGGGGGTAACAATGAGCAGTTCTTC.